These 20 T cell receptor beta chains were sequenced from one sample in a study of blood T cell repertoires in COVID-19. The data were produced by immunoSEQ multiplex PCR, yet TCRdb's version contains in-frame clones alone and is incomplete. The sample contains about 150,000 clones, about 85% of which appear only once. The specimen sequenced was peripheral blood. Every receptor here comes from a man at least 80 years old with COVID-19, enrolled during active disease.

The rearrangement uses TRBV5-4 and TRBJ1-2; the D gene is possibly TRBD1 (5 bases). The CDR3 contains 15 residues. CDR1 and CDR2 (germline): SGHNT, YYREEE (reference sequence). V was trimmed by 2 bases and J by 2 bases, leaving 13 bases between them. The CDR3 nucleotides are TGTGCCAGCAGCTTAGTCTCGGGGGTGAACTATGGCTACACCTTC. Translating it yields CASSLVSGVNYGYTF.

V and J are TRBV3-1 (or the pseudogene TRBV3-2) and TRBJ1-2; 11 bases are shared with TRBD1. The CDR3 runs 17 residues. The V and J ends lost 0 bases and 4 bases, in that order; junction bases with no gene match: 7. Germline CDR1 LGHDT, CDR2 YNNKEL (reference sequence). The CDR3 spells CASSQDTGTGGGYGYTF. The CDR3 DNA follows: TGTGCCAGCAGCCAAGACACCGGGACAGGGGGGGGCTATGGCTACACCTTC.

The table lists this clone with many counts. The chain joins TRBV4-2 to TRBJ1-1; 9 positions match TRBD1. CDR3 length: 15 amino acids. Germline-derived CDR1 and CDR2 are LGHNA and YNFKEQ. V gave up 6 bases and J gave up 3 bases; unmatched junction bases: 8. The CDR3 nucleotides are TGTGCCAGCAGACATACGACAGGGGGGGACACTGAAGCTTTCTTT. It is translated as CASRHTTGGDTEAFF.

This chain uses TRBV12-5 with TRBJ1-1; TRBD1 might be the D (6 bases). Germline V lookup: CDR1 LGHNT, CDR2 FRNRAP. V was shortened by 7 bases and J by 2 bases, with 14 bases between the two germline ends. This CDR3 has 14 residues. For the CDR3, the DNA is TGTGCTAGTGAGAACAGGGACGCTAACACTGAAGCTTTCTTT. This encodes CASENRDANTEAFF. Complete variable domain (other parts from reference TRBV12-5 and TRBJ1-1): DARVTQTPRHKVTEMGQEVTMRCQPILGHNTVFWYRQTMMQGLELLAYFRNRAPLDDSGMPKDRFSAEMPDATLATLKIQPSEPRDSAVYFCASENRDANTEAFFGQGTRLTVV.

This clone was observed once. The chain combines TRBV2 with TRBJ1-1; 8 bases fit TRBD1. This CDR3 has 15 amino acids. Germline V gives CDR1 SNHLY, CDR2 FYNNEI. Trimming took 3 bases from V and 11 from J; bases not matched to a gene: 14. The CDR3 DNA reads TGTGCCAGCAGTGATCGGTTGGCAGGGGGCCGTTGGGCTTTCTTT. Translating it yields CASSDRLAGGRWAFF.

This clone appeared once. This rearrangement joins TRBV28 to TRBJ1-5; tentative D call: TRBD1 (6 bases). CDR1 is MDHEN and CDR2 is SYDVKM in the germline V gene. The CDR3 contains 15 residues. Trimming removed 7 bases from V and 4 bases from J, with 17 bases in between. The CDR3 protein is CASTSGRGRNQPQHF. CDR3 sequence (DNA): TGTGCCAGCACCTCGGGCAGGGGAAGAAATCAGCCCCAGCATTTT.

The chain combines TRBV11-3 with TRBJ1-4; D call uncertain. Germline V CDR1 and CDR2: SGHNT, YENEEA. The CDR3 is 15 residues long. The V gene lost 0 bases and the J gene lost 7 bases, with 12 bases spanning the gap. The CDR3: CASSLDTHPGEKLFF. The CDR3 DNA sequence: TGTGCCAGCAGCTTAGATACCCACCCGGGTGAAAAACTGTTTTTT.

The chain uses TRBV28 and TRBJ1-2; 8 nucleotides line up with TRBD1. V lost 5 bases and J lost 6; bases outside the gene matches: 2. The CDR3 loop spans 12 amino acids. Germline CDR1 reads MDHEN; CDR2 reads SYDVKM. Written as DNA, the CDR3 is TGTGCCAGCAGTCCAGGGGGCCATGGCTACACCTTC. It encodes CASSPGGHGYTF.

This clone was recorded a few times. The chain has TRBV15 and TRBJ2-7; D remains ambiguous. CDR1 and CDR2 from the germline V gene are LNHNV and YYDKDF (reference sequence). Trimming pared 3 bases from V and 0 bases from J, leaving 9 bases between. CDR3 length: 14 amino acids. DNA of the CDR3: TGTGCCACCAGCAGTCGCAGGTTCTCCTACGAGCAGTACTTC. Translated: CATSSRRFSYEQYF.

The chain carries TRBV5-6 and TRBJ2-3; D perhaps matches TRBD1 (5 bases). Trimming stripped 3 bases from V and 4 bases from J, with 21 bases between. The CDR3 contains 17 residues. Germline CDR1 reads SGHDT; CDR2 reads YYEEEE. CDR3 sequence (DNA): TGTGCCAGCAGCTATCCCAGGGCGACGGGTCAAGCAGATACGCAGTATTTT. Protein sequence: CASSYPRATGQADTQYF.

The chain links TRBV5-1 to TRBJ1-2; D not certain. Trimming pared 4 bases from V and 4 bases from J, leaving 20 bases between. CDR1 and CDR2 (germline): SGHRS, YFSETQ. This CDR3 is 16 amino acids long. This chain's CDR3 is CASSPVETGGFYGYTF. The CDR3 nucleotides read TGCGCCAGCAGCCCGGTAGAGACGGGAGGCTTCTATGGCTACACCTTC.

V gene TRBV7-2 combines with J gene TRBJ1-2; D may be TRBD1 (5 bases). V lost 2 bases, J lost 6 bases, and 10 bases lay in between. Germline V CDR1 and CDR2: SGHTA, FQGNSA. This CDR3 comprises 13 residues. DNA of the CDR3: TGTGCCAGCAGCTTAAGTCAAGGGGATGGCTACACCTTC. Protein: CASSLSQGDGYTF.

The rearrangement links TRBV5-4 to TRBJ2-7; 8 nucleotides match TRBD1. Germline loops: CDR1 SGHNT, CDR2 YYREEE (reference sequence). J gave up 6 bases and V 0 bases, and 5 bases lay outside the gene matches. The CDR3 runs 14 residues. CDR3 sequence: CASSLAGGAGEQYF. For the CDR3, the DNA is TGTGCCAGCAGCTTGGCAGGGGGCGCGGGCGAGCAGTACTTC.

This CDR3 is CASSVLAGGPANEQFF. The CDR3 nucleotides are TGTGCCAGCAGCGTTCTTGCGGGGGGGCCCGCCAATGAGCAGTTCTTC. The chain has TRBV9 and TRBJ2-1, with 9 bases identical to TRBD2. This CDR3 contains 16 residues. Losses at the gene ends were 2 bases for V and 6 bases for J; bases not matched to a gene: 9. Germline V CDR1 and CDR2: SGDLS, YYNGEE.

CDR3 nucleotide sequence: TGCGCCAGCAGCCCCGACAGGGGCAGGGGCGGCAATCAGCCCCAGCATTTT. It encodes CASSPDRGRGGNQPQHF. The rearrangement joins TRBV5-1 to TRBJ1-5, with 8 nucleotides matching TRBD1. Germline V gene lookup returns CDR1 SGHRS and CDR2 YFSETQ. After removal of 4 bases from V and 2 bases from J, the junction contained 11 bases not matched to a gene. This CDR3 is built from 17 residues. Based on the CDR3 plus reference TRBV5-1 and TRBJ1-5, the full variable domain is KAGVTQTPRYLIKTRGQQVTLSCSPISGHRSVSWYQQTPGQGLQFLFEYFSETQRNKGNFPGRFSGRQFSNSRSEMNVSTLELGDSALYLCASSPDRGRGGNQPQHFGDGTRLSIL.

This chain uses TRBV19 with TRBJ1-2, with D unresolved. Germline V gene sequence: CDR1 LNHDA, CDR2 SQIVND (reference sequence). The CDR3 contains 12 residues. Trimming cost V 5 bases and J 7 bases, with 11 bases left between them. CDR3 region: CASSFGAGGYTF. The CDR3 region has the DNA TGTGCCAGTAGTTTCGGAGCCGGTGGCTACACCTTC.

The J gene is TRBJ2-7, the V gene TRBV29-1, with 7 bases identical to TRBD1. The CDR3 spans 14 residues. CDR1 and CDR2 from the germline V gene are SQVTM and ANQGSEA. V shed 4 bases and J 1 base; nucleotides not matched to a gene: 7. CDR3: CSVATLTGSYEQYF. CDR3 nucleotide sequence: TGCAGCGTTGCCACGCTGACAGGGTCCTACGAGCAGTACTTC.

The chain uses TRBV4-1 and TRBJ2-3, with a possible D match to TRBD1 (6 bases). This CDR3 has 18 residues. Germline CDR1 and CDR2: MGHRA and YSYEKL. With 0 bases removed from V and 1 base from J, the gap between germline ends came to 17 bases. CDR3 protein: CASSQDPGARGGTDTQYF. The CDR3 DNA reads as TGCGCCAGCAGCCAAGATCCCGGGGCCAGGGGCGGCACAGATACGCAGTATTTT.

A few counts support this clone. This sequence joins TRBV5-6 and TRBJ1-2; 10 bases are shared with TRBD1. This CDR3 is 15 amino acids long. The junction had 2 bases not matched to a gene; V was cut back by 0 bases and J by 3 bases. Germline assignment: CDR1 SGHDT and CDR2 YYEEEE. The DNA for the CDR3 is TGTGCCAGCAGCTTGGGACAGGGGGCGTACTATGGCTACACCTTC. Its translation is CASSLGQGAYYGYTF.

This chain links TRBV6-6 with TRBJ1-2; D possibly corresponds to TRBD1 (6 bases). Deletions cut 5 bases from V and 8 bases from J, with 21 bases between. Germline CDR1 reads MNHNY; CDR2 reads SVGAGI (reference sequence). This CDR3 is 15 amino acids long. This CDR3 reads CASSPYLGGLLGYTF. Here the CDR3 DNA reads TGTGCCAGCAGTCCCTATTTGGGGGGGCTCTTGGGCTACACCTTC.